The next 12 T cell receptor beta chains were all read from a single sample in a study of beta chain features in type 1 diabetes. Every bit of the isolated RNA underwent reverse transcription, so sequencing read expressed TCRB transcripts. Measured with immunoSEQ multiplex PCR; TCRdb has only the in-frame clones, and not every one. The sample records roughly 280,000 clones, approximately 25% being singletons. No antigen has been assigned to these receptors. Findings and limits, study-wide: All four CD4+ subsets of Type 1 diabetes patients contained TCRB CDR3s that were moderately but significantly shorter.

The sample taken for sequencing was naive CD4+ T cells from blood. These receptors all stem from a woman in her 30s with type 1 diabetes.

This clone turned up a few times. The chain joins TRBV30 to TRBJ2-3; 7 bases line up with TRBD1. Trimming took 0 bases from V and 5 from J; bases not matched to a gene: 11. The CDR3 is 16 amino acids. Germline V gene lookup returns CDR1 GTSNPN and CDR2 SVGIG (reference sequence). For the CDR3, the DNA is TGTGCCTGGAGTGTAGGGCTACAGGGGCCGGGAGATACGCAGTATTTT. It yields the protein CAWSVGLQGPGDTQYF.

This clone has just a few counts. The rearrangement uses TRBV4-2 and TRBJ2-7; 10 bases line up with TRBD2. CDR3 length: 17 amino acids. CDR1 and CDR2 (germline): LGHNA, YNFKEQ. V lost 0 bases to trimming and J lost 6 bases; unmatched junction nucleotides: 11. This CDR3 reads CASSQDGAGGPLGEQYF. DNA of the CDR3: TGTGCCAGCAGCCAAGATGGAGCGGGAGGGCCTCTTGGCGAGCAGTACTTC.

This clone was counted a few times. The chain recombines TRBV9 with TRBJ2-1, with 8 bases that match TRBD1. The length of the CDR3 is 13 residues. V trimming: 8 bases; J trimming: 5 bases; junction bases outside the gene matches: 6. Germline V lookup: CDR1 SGDLS, CDR2 YYNGEE. The DNA of the CDR3 is TGTGCCAGTCACAGGGGGTCGGACAATGAGCAGTTCTTC. Translated: CASHRGSDNEQFF.

This clone has more than one count but fewer than ten. The V and J genes are TRBV6-1 and TRBJ2-7, with TRBD1 matching 7 bases. CDR1 and CDR2 (germline): MNHNS, SASEGT. The CDR3 runs 13 residues. Trimming at V came to 7 bases and at J to 0 bases, leaving 3 bases not matched to a gene. CDR3: CASIGGYSYEQYF. The CDR3 DNA is TGTGCCAGCATAGGGGGCTACTCCTACGAGCAGTACTTC.

The CDR3 here is CASKRVLGYNEQFF. Here the CDR3 DNA reads TGTGCCAGCAAACGGGTACTAGGCTACAATGAGCAGTTCTTC. This sequence joins TRBV19 and TRBJ2-1, with a tentative D call TRBD2 (5 bases). V lost 9 bases and J lost 3, with 15 bases in between. The CDR3 spans 14 residues. Germline values: CDR1 LNHDA, CDR2 SQIVND (reference sequence).

The chain couples TRBV5-1 to TRBJ2-1, with 8 bases matching TRBD2. CDR3 length equals 15 residues. Trimming cost V 4 bases and J 7 bases; bases outside gene matches: 10. Germline assignment: CDR1 SGHRS and CDR2 YFSETQ. CDR3 region: CASSIGTRWSNEQFF. In DNA, the CDR3 is TGCGCCAGCAGCATTGGGACTAGGTGGAGTAATGAGCAGTTCTTC.

This chain joins TRBV7-9 and TRBJ2-5; D unclear. The CDR3 has 11 amino acids. V lost 5 bases, J lost 9 bases, and 10 bases lay in between. Germline lookup yields CDR1 SEHNR and CDR2 FQNEAQ (reference sequence). This chain's CDR3 is CASSAYEAQYF. DNA of the CDR3: TGTGCCAGCAGCGCCTACGAGGCCCAGTACTTC. The full variable domain, its missing parts supplied by reference TRBV7-9 and TRBJ2-5, is DTGVSQNPRHKITKRGQNVTFRCDPISEHNRLYWYRQTLGQGPEFLTYFQNEAQLEKSRLLSDRFSAERPKGSFSTLEIQRTEQGDSAMYLCASSAYEAQYFGPGTRLLVL.

This chain connects TRBV30 to TRBJ1-2; the match to TRBD1 covers 8 bases. Unmatched junction bases numbered 8, after V lost 3 bases and J lost 8 bases. Germline V gives CDR1 GTSNPN, CDR2 SVGIG (reference sequence). This CDR3 spans 13 amino acids. The CDR3 sequence is CAWSIPGQVGYTF. The CDR3 DNA reads as TGTGCCTGGAGCATACCGGGACAGGTGGGCTACACCTTC.

CDR3 DNA sequence: TGTGCCAGCAGCGGACCAGCTAGCGGCTCCTACAATGAGCAGTTCTTC. Translated, it gives CASSGPASGSYNEQFF. The rearrangement uses TRBV9 and TRBJ2-1; TRBD2 aligns across 7 bases. V dropped 3 bases and J dropped 0; count of bases not matched to a gene: 6. Germline CDR1 SGDLS, CDR2 YYNGEE. This CDR3 spans 16 amino acids.

The chain has TRBV6-5 and TRBJ1-2, with 7 bases fitting TRBD1. The CDR3 runs to 14 residues. Germline V CDR1 and CDR2: MNHEY, SVGAGI. The trim removed 4 bases at V and 6 bases at J, leaving 8 bases unmatched. CDR3 DNA sequence: TGTGCCAGCAGTTTTGACAGGGCACTCGATGGCTACACCTTC. Translating it yields CASSFDRALDGYTF.

This clone has a handful of counts. This chain uses TRBV29-1 with TRBJ2-1, with a tentative D call TRBD1 (6 bases). Germline V gene data show CDR1 as SQVTM and CDR2 as ANQGSEA. Trimming removed 6 bases from V and 3 bases from J, with 15 bases in between. This CDR3 has 14 residues. In DNA form, the CDR3 reads TGCAGCGTGGGGGCATTACAGAGCTACAATGAGCAGTTCTTC. Translated, it gives CSVGALQSYNEQFF.

This clone was seen only a few times. This rearrangement joins TRBV20-1 to TRBJ1-2; D ambiguous. The germline CDR1 and CDR2 sequences are DFQATT and SNEGSKA (reference sequence). There are 11 residues in the CDR3. V lost 6 bases to trimming and J lost 6 bases, with 11 bases between them. The CDR3 DNA reads TGCAGTGCCCTGGTAATAGATGGCTACACCTTC. Translating it yields CSALVIDGYTF.